These 15 T cell receptor beta chains came from one sample sequenced in a study of regulatory T cells in long-lasting Graves disease. Noted time point: newly diagnosed GD, antithyroid drugs for less than 3 months. From RNA extracted from PBMCs, the TCR library was made. To make TCR beta libraries, researchers used iRepertoire HTBI primers and Arm-PCR of CDR3 regions. One entry per CDR3 protein, called by TCRdb with MiXCR from the multiplex PCR reads. The sample shows 300,000 to 450,000 distinct CDR3 sequences, around 16% of them seen only once. The sample in question was peripheral blood mononuclear cells (PBMCs), obtained at new diagnosis, from a patient treated with antithyroid drugs. The receptors here all came from a female donor with Graves disease.

This clonotype was seen at least ten times. This chain joins TRBV7-2 and TRBJ2-2; D is ambiguous. In germline, CDR1 is SGHTA, CDR2 FQGNSA. V dropped 3 bases and J dropped 7 bases, with 6 bases sitting between them. This CDR3 contains 12 residues. The CDR3 is CASSLRHGELFF. The CDR3, as DNA: TGTGCCAGCAGCTTGAGGCACGGGGAGCTGTTTTTT.

This clonotype has a handful of counts. V gene TRBV14 combines with J gene TRBJ2-2; D gene unclear. From germline, CDR1 is SGHDN and CDR2 FVKESK. There are 13 residues in the CDR3. The V end lost 1 base, the J end lost 4 bases, and 4 bases lay between the germline ends. The CDR3 here is CASSQALTGELFF. The CDR3 DNA reads TGTGCCAGCAGCCAAGCTCTCACCGGGGAGCTGTTTTTT.

This clonotype was observed at least ten times. The V and J genes are TRBV27 and TRBJ1-5; the match to TRBD1 covers 7 bases. Germline V lookup: CDR1 MNHEY, CDR2 SMNVEV (reference sequence). With V trimmed by 6 bases and J by 2 bases, 4 bases remained unmatched. The CDR3 sequence is 14 residues long. The CDR3 bases are TGTGCCAGCAGCCACAGGGGACGCAATCAGCCCCAGCATTTT. Its translation is CASSHRGRNQPQHF.

There are many counts of this clonotype. The V and J genes are TRBV6-1 and TRBJ2-5, with TRBD1 matching 8 bases. J gave up 2 bases and V 6 bases, and 11 bases lay outside the gene matches. Germline lookup yields CDR1 MNHNS and CDR2 SASEGT. CDR3 size: 16 residues. CDR3 sequence (DNA): TGTGCCAGCAGACGTGGGACAGGCGCCGGACAAGAGACCCAGTACTTC. Amino acid sequence: CASRRGTGAGQETQYF.

Many counts were recorded for this clonotype. The chain couples TRBV28 to TRBJ2-3; possibly TRBD1 for D (5 bases). The CDR3 contains 14 residues. V lost 4 bases, J lost 2 bases, and 10 bases lay in between. Germline V gives CDR1 MDHEN, CDR2 SYDVKM. The CDR3 DNA reads TGTGCCAGCAGTTCGGACACGATCACAGATACGCAGTATTTT. Protein product: CASSSDTITDTQYF.

This clonotype was detected ten times or more. The chain joins TRBV12-3 or TRBV12-4 to TRBJ1-2; D gene uncertain. The CDR3 has 11 residues. Trimming removed 6 bases from V and 13 bases from J, with 15 bases in between. As DNA, the CDR3 is TGTGCCAGCAGCCCGGACGGAGCCAGCACCTTC. It yields the protein CASSPDGASTF.

The genes are TRBV20-1 and TRBJ2-1; D is uncertain. From germline, CDR1 is DFQATT and CDR2 SNEGSKA (reference sequence). This CDR3 region has 13 residues. V shed 3 bases and J shed 2 bases, with 8 bases lying between them. The chain's CDR3 is CSASPGPYNEQFF. DNA for the CDR3: TGCAGTGCTAGTCCGGGCCCCTACAATGAGCAGTTCTTC.

In its sample, this clonotype was seen a few times. V gene TRBV5-4 combines with J gene TRBJ1-6; unclear D gene. Germline V CDR1 and CDR2: SGHNT, YYREEE (reference sequence). The CDR3 runs 17 residues. V lost 0 bases and J 6 bases, leaving 16 bases between the germline ends. The CDR3 spells CASSLVGSSMGNSPLHF. The CDR3 DNA sequence: TGTGCCAGCAGCTTGGTGGGCAGCTCTATGGGTAATTCACCCCTCCACTTT.

In this sample, this clonotype turned up many times. The CDR3 loop reads CASSLGDSNTGELFF. The DNA of the CDR3 is TGCGCCAGCAGCCTGGGGGACAGCAACACCGGGGAGCTGTTTTTT. The chain couples TRBV5-1 to TRBJ2-2, with 7 bases that match TRBD1. This CDR3 is built from 15 residues. Looked up from germline, CDR1 is SGHRS and CDR2 is YFSETQ. V lost 4 bases, J lost 2 bases, and 5 bases stayed unmatched.

In the case of this clonotype: Given a far larger clone just one base away, this is likely a sequencing read error. This chain uses TRBV6-1 with TRBJ2-3; D is perhaps TRBD2 (6 bases). CDR1 is MNHNS and CDR2 is SASEGT in the germline V gene. CDR3 length: 15 residues. V lost 7 bases and J lost 4, with 18 bases in between. This CDR3 is CASMAPGRTADTQYF. The DNA of the CDR3 is TGTGCCAGCATGGCACCGGGGAGGACGGCAGATACGCAGTATTTT.

V is TRBV27 and J is TRBJ2-1; tentative D call: TRBD1 (5 bases). The V end lost 1 base, the J end lost 0 bases, and 13 bases lay between the germline ends. The CDR3 covers 17 residues. Germline CDR1 and CDR2: MNHEY and SMNVEV (reference sequence). Here the CDR3 reads CASSLWSGASSYNEQFF. The CDR3 DNA follows: TGTGCCAGCAGTTTATGGAGTGGGGCCAGCTCCTACAATGAGCAGTTCTTC.

The V call is TRBV20-1, the J call TRBJ1-1; unclear D gene. Looked up from germline, CDR1 is DFQATT and CDR2 is SNEGSKA (reference sequence). The CDR3 extends over 15 amino acids. V gave up 2 bases and J gave up 6 bases, with 19 bases separating them. The CDR3 protein is CSARSGDGSGAEAFF. CDR3 DNA sequence: TGCAGTGCTAGATCAGGCGACGGTAGTGGTGCTGAAGCTTTCTTT.

This clonotype was picked up many times. The genes are TRBV12-3 or TRBV12-4 and TRBJ2-7; TRBD2 aligns across 16 bases. The CDR3 is made up of 16 amino acids. V lost 7 bases to trimming and J lost 7 bases; unmatched junction nucleotides: 10. DNA for the CDR3: TGTGCCAGCACGGGACTAGCGGGAGGGGTTCGTAAAGAGCAGTACTTC. Translation gives CASTGLAGGVRKEQYF.

This clonotype was counted many times. The chain couples TRBV5-1 to TRBJ1-1, with a weak D call TRBD1 (5 bases). V was pared by 3 bases and J by 5 bases, with 8 bases between. The germline CDR1 and CDR2 sequences are SGHRS and YFSETQ. The CDR3 is made up of 12 amino acids. The CDR3 protein is CASSWGETEAFF. CDR3 sequence (DNA): TGCGCCAGCAGCTGGGGGGAAACTGAAGCTTTCTTT.

This clonotype appeared many times. The J gene is TRBJ1-1, the V gene TRBV7-3, with D tentatively TRBD1 (5 bases). Germline V CDR1 and CDR2: SGHTA, FQGTGA. The length of the CDR3 is 17 residues. Trimming left V 5 bases short and J 4 bases short, with 23 bases between. The DNA for the CDR3 is TGTGCCAGCAGCCGACACCGGGGCCCCCAAGGAGGCACTGAAGCTTTCTTT. Its protein is CASSRHRGPQGGTEAFF. The entire variable domain, with the rest obtained from reference TRBV7-3 and TRBJ1-1, is as follows: GAGVSQTPSNKVTEKGKYVELRCDPISGHTALYWYRQSLGQGPEFLIYFQGTGAADDSGLPNDRFFAVRPEGSVSTLKIQRTERGDSAVYLCASSRHRGPQGGTEAFFGQGTRLTVV.